Presented here are 29 T cell receptor beta chains from one specimen sequenced in a study of CD8 T cells in ankylosing spondylitis. Via MiXCR, TCRdb re-called the 5' RACE reads, giving one row per CDR3 protein. Of tens of thousands of distinct CDR3 sequences listed, about 2.6% are singletons. Sequenced sample: blood, either unsorted or a sorted T cell fraction (not recorded which). The receptors stem from a female donor with ankylosing spondylitis or in good health (not recorded which).

This clonotype was counted at least ten times. V and J are TRBV9 and TRBJ2-3; 9 bases are a match to TRBD2. The CDR3 consists of 16 residues. V trimming: 1 base; J trimming: 4 bases; junction bases outside the gene matches: 7. Germline lookup yields CDR1 SGDLS and CDR2 YYNGEE. Written as DNA, the CDR3 is TGTGCCAGCAGCGTAACACTAGCGGGCGGGTCAGATACGCAGTATTTT. Amino acids: CASSVTLAGGSDTQYF.

This clonotype came up many times. The V and J genes are TRBV9 and TRBJ2-1; 11 bases match TRBD2. From germline, CDR1 is SGDLS and CDR2 YYNGEE. V was clipped by 2 bases and J by 9 bases; unmatched bases: 7. The CDR3 has 15 amino acids. The CDR3 protein is CASSVLAGGPTEQFF. CDR3 sequence (DNA): TGTGCCAGCAGCGTTTTAGCGGGGGGGCCCACTGAGCAGTTCTTC. The full variable domain, its missing parts supplied by reference TRBV9 and TRBJ2-1, is DSGVTQTPKHLITATGQRVTLRCSPRSGDLSVYWYQQSLDQGLQFLIQYYNGEERAKGNILERFSAQQFPDLHSELNLSSLELGDSALYFCASSVLAGGPTEQFFGPGTRLTVL.

This clonotype was observed many times. The chain recombines TRBV9 with TRBJ2-5; D remains ambiguous. The CDR3 runs to 13 residues. CDR1 and CDR2 from the germline V gene are SGDLS and YYNGEE. V was pared by 1 base and J by 4 bases, with 8 bases between. CDR3 region: CASSVRLGETQYF. CDR3 nucleotide sequence: TGTGCCAGCAGCGTAAGGTTGGGAGAGACCCAGTACTTC.

In its sample, this clonotype was seen many times. The chain couples TRBV9 to TRBJ2-1; no reliable D call. This CDR3 is built from 13 residues. Germline values: CDR1 SGDLS, CDR2 YYNGEE. V was pared by 0 bases and J by 6 bases, with 7 bases between. CDR3 loop: CASSVGVSNEQFF. Here the CDR3 DNA reads TGTGCCAGCAGCGTAGGGGTCAGCAATGAGCAGTTCTTC.

This clonotype appeared many times. The chain combines TRBV9 with TRBJ2-1, with a possible D match to TRBD2 (7 bases). Germline V gene lookup returns CDR1 SGDLS and CDR2 YYNGEE. The CDR3 is made up of 15 amino acids. The V end was cut by 4 bases, the J end by 3 bases, with 14 bases between. The CDR3 coding sequence is TGTGCCAGCAGCTGGGGGCTAGCGGACTACAATGAGCAGTTCTTC. Translating gives CASSWGLADYNEQFF.

This clonotype has at least ten counts. The CDR3 DNA sequence: TGTGCCAGCAGCGTAGGGCCTAGCGCTACCGGGGAGCTGTTTTTT. It is translated as CASSVGPSATGELFF. The rearrangement links TRBV9 to TRBJ2-2, with TRBD2 as a possible D gene (6 bases). The CDR3 spans 15 residues. With 0 bases removed from V and 5 bases from J, the gap between germline ends came to 11 bases. Germline assignment: CDR1 SGDLS and CDR2 YYNGEE.

This clonotype has a count of ten or more. The chain couples TRBV9 to TRBJ1-5; tentatively, D is TRBD1 (6 bases). CDR1 is SGDLS and CDR2 is YYNGEE in the germline V gene. The ends were cut back, 0 bases at V and 4 bases at J, with 11 bases in the middle. The CDR3 spans 15 residues. Here the CDR3 DNA reads TGTGCCAGCAGCGTAGCTGGGGGGGCGAATCAGCCCCAGCATTTT. Its protein product is CASSVAGGANQPQHF.

This clonotype was picked up many times. J is TRBJ2-3 and V is TRBV9; D perhaps matches TRBD1 (5 bases). Trimming shortened V by 2 bases and J by 2 bases, and 15 bases separated the two germline ends. CDR3 size: 16 residues. From germline, CDR1 is SGDLS and CDR2 YYNGEE. DNA for the CDR3: TGTGCCAGCAGCGTTGCCCAGGGCATCTACACAGATACGCAGTATTTT. Protein sequence: CASSVAQGIYTDTQYF.

At least ten counts were recorded for this clonotype. The CDR3 loop is CASSSQTGLNYGYTF. The CDR3, as DNA: TGTGCCAGCAGCTCCCAGACAGGGTTGAACTATGGCTACACCTTC. The rearrangement joins TRBV9 to TRBJ1-2; 7 bases fit TRBD1. This CDR3 spans 15 amino acids. The V gene end was trimmed by 4 bases and the J gene end by 2 bases; junction bases not matched to a gene: 8. Germline V lookup: CDR1 SGDLS, CDR2 YYNGEE.

This clonotype was counted many times. The CDR3: CASSPRQGVAGYEQYF. The DNA of the CDR3 is TGTGCCAGCAGCCCTCGTCAGGGGGTTGCCGGCTACGAGCAGTACTTC. The chain recombines TRBV9 with TRBJ2-7, with 7 positions matching TRBD1. The CDR3 has 16 residues. V dropped 4 bases and J dropped 3; count of bases not matched to a gene: 13. The germline CDR1 and CDR2 sequences are SGDLS and YYNGEE.

This clonotype was recorded at least ten times. The chain has TRBV9 and TRBJ2-7; D is possibly TRBD1 or TRBD2 (6 bases each). In germline, CDR1 is SGDLS, CDR2 YYNGEE. V dropped 0 bases and J dropped 2 bases, with 12 bases sitting between them. The CDR3 is made up of 15 amino acids. The chain's CDR3 is CASSVGGGLPYEQYF. CDR3 DNA sequence: TGTGCCAGCAGCGTAGGAGGGGGACTCCCCTACGAGCAGTACTTC.

By frequency in the sample, this clonotype is medium-sized. The chain uses TRBV9 and TRBJ2-5; D may be TRBD1 (6 bases). The CDR3 sequence is 15 residues long. V gave up 0 bases and J gave up 2 bases, with 11 bases separating them. In germline, CDR1 is SGDLS, CDR2 YYNGEE. CDR3 coding DNA: TGTGCCAGCAGCGTAGGAGGACAGATACAAGAGACCCAGTACTTC. This translates into CASSVGGQIQETQYF.

In this sample, this clonotype turned up a few times. This rearrangement joins TRBV9 to TRBJ2-3, with unresolved D. Germline CDR1 and CDR2: SGDLS and YYNGEE. The CDR3 consists of 16 residues. Trimming took off 0 bases at V and 0 bases at J, with 11 bases between the two ends. CDR3 nucleotides: TGTGCCAGCAGCGTAGGAATTCAGGCTAGCACAGATACGCAGTATTTT. This sequence encodes CASSVGIQASTDTQYF.

This clonotype was seen repeatedly, ten times or more. The CDR3 nucleotides read TGTGCCAGCAGCGTAGAGCAGGGAAACTATGGCTACACCTTC. It translates to CASSVEQGNYGYTF. The chain employs TRBV9 and TRBJ1-2; maybe TRBD1 (5 bases). This CDR3 comprises 14 residues. The V end was cut by 0 bases, the J end by 2 bases, with 8 bases between. CDR1 is SGDLS, CDR2 YYNGEE, per germline.

This clonotype was seen at least ten times. The chain recombines TRBV9 with TRBJ2-3; tentatively, D is TRBD2 (6 bases). This CDR3 comprises 14 residues. V was trimmed by 8 bases and J by 0 bases, leaving 13 bases between them. Per the germline V gene, CDR1 is SGDLS and CDR2 is YYNGEE. CDR3 DNA: TGTGCCAGTGGGCGGAGCGGGAGCACAGATACGCAGTATTTT. Protein product: CASGRSGSTDTQYF.

This clonotype turned up a few times. The chain combines TRBV9 with TRBJ1-2, with a tentative D call TRBD1 (6 bases). V lost 0 bases and J 6 bases, leaving 12 bases between the germline ends. The CDR3 length is 14 residues. Per the germline V gene, CDR1 is SGDLS and CDR2 is YYNGEE. CDR3 protein: CASSVEGEKDGYTF. The CDR3 nucleotides read TGTGCCAGCAGCGTAGAGGGGGAGAAGGATGGCTACACCTTC.

This clonotype was picked up many times. This chain connects TRBV9 to TRBJ1-3; a possible D gene is TRBD1 (5 bases). V lost 0 bases and J 0 bases, leaving 10 bases between the germline ends. Germline-derived CDR1 and CDR2 are SGDLS and YYNGEE. The CDR3 is 16 residues long. In DNA, the CDR3 is TGTGCCAGCAGCGTAGGGGGAGGGGACTCTGGAAACACCATATATTTT. Its protein is CASSVGGGDSGNTIYF.

This clonotype was counted many times. The chain joins TRBV9 to TRBJ2-3, with D unclear. The CDR3 is 14 amino acids. Trimming left V 3 bases short and J 2 bases short, with 10 bases between. Germline CDR1 is SGDLS and CDR2 is YYNGEE. In DNA, the CDR3 is TGTGCCAGCAGCGCCCGAAGGACCACAGATACGCAGTATTTT. The encoded protein is CASSARRTTDTQYF.

In its sample, this clonotype was seen many times. The V gene is TRBV9, the J gene TRBJ2-2; 7 bases fit TRBD2. V shed 6 bases, J shed 2 bases, and the junction held 7 bases outside the gene matches. The CDR3 totals 15 residues. In germline, CDR1 is SGDLS, CDR2 YYNGEE. In DNA, the CDR3 is TGTGCCAGCACCTCACGGGGGGAAAACACCGGGGAGCTGTTTTTT. Amino acids: CASTSRGENTGELFF.

This clonotype was counted many times. V gene TRBV9 combines with J gene TRBJ2-2; tentatively, D is TRBD2 (6 bases). The CDR3 contains 15 residues. V was clipped by 0 bases and J by 5 bases, with 11 bases between them. The germline V gene has CDR1 SGDLS and CDR2 YYNGEE. The CDR3 is CASSVVGSGTGELFF. Written as DNA, the CDR3 is TGTGCCAGCAGCGTAGTAGGTAGCGGAACCGGGGAGCTGTTTTTT.

This clonotype was counted at least ten times. V is TRBV9 and J is TRBJ2-3, with D possibly being TRBD1 (6 bases). The CDR3 spans 17 residues. Germline CDR1 SGDLS, CDR2 YYNGEE. With 0 bases removed from V and 0 bases from J, the gap between germline ends came to 14 bases. This chain's CDR3 is CASSVGRDRTSTDTQYF. CDR3 coding DNA: TGTGCCAGCAGCGTAGGAAGAGACAGGACTAGCACAGATACGCAGTATTTT.

This clonotype was counted many times. The chain carries TRBV9 and TRBJ2-3; TRBD2 aligns across 11 bases. The CDR3 is made up of 17 amino acids. V was clipped by 0 bases and J by 5 bases; unmatched bases: 8. Germline V gene data show CDR1 as SGDLS and CDR2 as YYNGEE. This chain's CDR3 is CASSVVGSGRAGDTQYF. CDR3 sequence (DNA): TGTGCCAGCAGCGTAGTGGGTAGCGGGAGGGCTGGAGATACGCAGTATTTT.

This clonotype has at least ten counts. This chain uses TRBV9 with TRBJ2-3; 15 nucleotides line up with TRBD2. The CDR3 consists of 17 residues. V shed 5 bases, J shed 3 bases, and the junction held 7 bases outside the gene matches. Germline loops: CDR1 SGDLS, CDR2 YYNGEE. This CDR3 reads CASSAGTSGGQTDTQYF. DNA for the CDR3: TGTGCCAGCAGTGCCGGGACTAGCGGGGGGCAGACAGATACGCAGTATTTT.

This clonotype showed up many times. The J gene is TRBJ2-2, the V gene TRBV9; the match to TRBD2 covers 7 bases. The germline V gene encodes CDR1 SGDLS and CDR2 YYNGEE. The CDR3 is 15 amino acids. The junction had 5 bases not matched to a gene; V was cut back by 1 base and J by 5 bases. The CDR3 DNA follows: TGTGCCAGCAGCGTACGAGCGGGGTTAACCGGGGAGCTGTTTTTT. Translating it yields CASSVRAGLTGELFF.

This clonotype was seen ten or more times. This chain uses TRBV9 with TRBJ1-1; D remains unclear. V lost 0 bases and J 1 base, leaving 7 bases between the germline ends. This CDR3 region has 14 residues. The germline gives CDR1 SGDLS, CDR2 YYNGEE. CDR3 amino acids: CASSVDTGNTEAFF. The CDR3, as DNA: TGTGCCAGCAGCGTAGATACTGGGAACACTGAAGCTTTCTTT.

This clonotype was observed many times. The V call is TRBV9, the J call TRBJ1-4; no reliable D call. The CDR3 loop spans 15 amino acids. Trimming removed 0 bases from V and 3 bases from J, with 9 bases in between. Germline lookup yields CDR1 SGDLS and CDR2 YYNGEE. CDR3 loop: CASSVETGSNEKLFF. The CDR3 coding sequence is TGTGCCAGCAGCGTAGAGACGGGGTCTAATGAAAAACTGTTTTTT.

In this sample, this clonotype turned up many times. The CDR3 DNA reads TGTGCCAGCAGCACTCGTACAGGGGAAGGTTCTGGTGGCTACACCTTC. It specifies CASSTRTGEGSGGYTF. The chain recombines TRBV9 with TRBJ1-2; 7 bases line up with TRBD1. The CDR3 runs 16 residues. After removal of 4 bases from V and 7 bases from J, the junction contained 16 bases not matched to a gene. Germline assignment: CDR1 SGDLS and CDR2 YYNGEE.

This clonotype was detected ten times or more. The chain joins TRBV9 to TRBJ2-7; 12 bases are shared with TRBD2. V shed 3 bases, J shed 8 bases, and the junction held 9 bases outside the gene matches. The CDR3 has 15 residues. Germline-derived CDR1 and CDR2 are SGDLS and YYNGEE. CDR3 bases: TGTGCCAGCAGCGCCGCGACTAGCGGGGGCGGGCAGCAGTACTTC. It is translated as CASSAATSGGGQQYF.

At least ten counts were recorded for this clonotype. V is TRBV9 and J is TRBJ2-5; 7 nucleotides align to TRBD1. Germline CDR1 reads SGDLS; CDR2 reads YYNGEE. V gave up 3 bases and J gave up 5 bases; unmatched junction bases: 19. This CDR3 contains 18 residues. The CDR3 nucleotides read TGTGCCAGCAGCGCCAGGGGGAAAAAAGGACAGGAACCGGAGACCCAGTACTTC. This encodes CASSARGKKGQEPETQYF.